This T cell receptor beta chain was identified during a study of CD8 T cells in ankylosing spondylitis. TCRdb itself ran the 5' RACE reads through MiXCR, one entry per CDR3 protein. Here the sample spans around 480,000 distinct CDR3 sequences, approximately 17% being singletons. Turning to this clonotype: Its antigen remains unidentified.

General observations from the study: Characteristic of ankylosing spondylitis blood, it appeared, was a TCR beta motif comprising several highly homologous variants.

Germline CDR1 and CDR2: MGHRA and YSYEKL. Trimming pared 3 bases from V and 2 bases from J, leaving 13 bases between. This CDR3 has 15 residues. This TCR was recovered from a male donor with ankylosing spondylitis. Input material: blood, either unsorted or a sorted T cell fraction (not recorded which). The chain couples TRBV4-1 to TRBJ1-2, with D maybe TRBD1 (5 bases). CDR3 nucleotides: TGCGCCAGCAGCCAGTTCCGGGGGAAGAACTATGGCTACACCTTC. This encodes CASSQFRGKNYGYTF.